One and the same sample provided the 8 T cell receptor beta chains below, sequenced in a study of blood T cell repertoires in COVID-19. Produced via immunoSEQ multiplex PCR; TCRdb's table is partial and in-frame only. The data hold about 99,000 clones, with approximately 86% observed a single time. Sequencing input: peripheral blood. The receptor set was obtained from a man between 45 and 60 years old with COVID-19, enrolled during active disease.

The CDR3 here is CASSLGTGSSYNEQFF. The CDR3 bases are TGCGCCAGCAGCTTGGGGACAGGCAGCTCCTACAATGAGCAGTTCTTC. This chain connects TRBV5-1 to TRBJ2-1; 7 positions match TRBD1. Per the germline V gene, CDR1 is SGHRS and CDR2 is YFSETQ. The length of the CDR3 is 16 residues. The junction had 3 bases not matched to a gene; V was cut back by 0 bases and J by 0 bases.

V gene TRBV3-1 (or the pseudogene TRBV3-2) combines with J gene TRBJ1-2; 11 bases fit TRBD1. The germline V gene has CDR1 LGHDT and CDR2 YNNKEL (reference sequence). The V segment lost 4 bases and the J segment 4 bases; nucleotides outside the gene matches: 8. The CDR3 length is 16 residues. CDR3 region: CASSPGTGGLSYGYTF. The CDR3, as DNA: TGTGCCAGCAGCCCCGGGACAGGGGGTTTATCCTATGGCTACACCTTC.

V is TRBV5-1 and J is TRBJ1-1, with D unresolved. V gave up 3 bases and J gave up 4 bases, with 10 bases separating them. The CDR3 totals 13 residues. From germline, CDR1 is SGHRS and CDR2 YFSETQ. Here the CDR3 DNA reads TGCGCCAGCAGCTGGGCGGGAGGCACTGAAGCTTTCTTT. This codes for CASSWAGGTEAFF.

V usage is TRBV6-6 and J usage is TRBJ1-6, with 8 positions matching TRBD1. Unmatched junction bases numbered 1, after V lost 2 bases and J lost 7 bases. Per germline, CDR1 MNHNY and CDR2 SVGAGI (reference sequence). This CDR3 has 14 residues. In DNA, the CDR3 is TGTGCCAGCAGTTACCGGGACAGGAATTCACCCCTCCACTTT. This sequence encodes CASSYRDRNSPLHF.

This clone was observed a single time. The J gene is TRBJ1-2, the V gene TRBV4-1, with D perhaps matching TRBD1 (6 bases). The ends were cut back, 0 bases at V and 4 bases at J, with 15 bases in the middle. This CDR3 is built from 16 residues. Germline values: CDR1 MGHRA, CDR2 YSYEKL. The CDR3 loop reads CASSQDLGGRGYGYTF. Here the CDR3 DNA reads TGCGCCAGCAGCCAAGATTTGGGGGGGCGCGGCTATGGCTACACCTTC.

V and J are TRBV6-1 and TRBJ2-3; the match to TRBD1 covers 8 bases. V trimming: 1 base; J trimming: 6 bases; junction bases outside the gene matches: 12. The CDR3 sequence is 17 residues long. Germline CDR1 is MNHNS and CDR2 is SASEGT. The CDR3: CASSEVGRGLRKDTQYF. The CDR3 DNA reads TGTGCCAGCAGTGAAGTGGGCAGGGGGCTGCGTAAGGATACGCAGTATTTT.

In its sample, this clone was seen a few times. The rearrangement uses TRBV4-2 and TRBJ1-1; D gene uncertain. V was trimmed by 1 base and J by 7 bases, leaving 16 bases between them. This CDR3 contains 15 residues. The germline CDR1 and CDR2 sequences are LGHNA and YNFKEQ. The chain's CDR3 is CASSQAVTEASEAFF. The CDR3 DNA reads TGTGCCAGCAGCCAAGCAGTAACCGAGGCAAGTGAAGCTTTCTTT.

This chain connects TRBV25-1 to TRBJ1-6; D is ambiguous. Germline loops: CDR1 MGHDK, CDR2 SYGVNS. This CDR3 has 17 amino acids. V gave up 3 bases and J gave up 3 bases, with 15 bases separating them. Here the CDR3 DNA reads TGTGCCAGCAGTGACCCCCGGGCCGGACTCTATAATTCACCCCTCCACTTT. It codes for CASSDPRAGLYNSPLHF.